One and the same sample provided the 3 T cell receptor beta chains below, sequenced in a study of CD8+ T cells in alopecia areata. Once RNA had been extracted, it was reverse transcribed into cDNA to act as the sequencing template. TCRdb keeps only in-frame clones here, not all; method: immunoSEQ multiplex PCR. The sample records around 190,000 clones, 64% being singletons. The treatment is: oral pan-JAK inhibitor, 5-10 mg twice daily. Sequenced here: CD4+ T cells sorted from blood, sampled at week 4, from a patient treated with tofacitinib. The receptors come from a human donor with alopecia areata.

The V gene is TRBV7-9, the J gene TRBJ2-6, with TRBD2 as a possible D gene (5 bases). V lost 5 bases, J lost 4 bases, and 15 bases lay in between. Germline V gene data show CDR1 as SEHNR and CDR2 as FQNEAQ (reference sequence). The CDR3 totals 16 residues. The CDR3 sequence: CASSPYGVGGANVLTF. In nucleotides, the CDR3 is TGTGCCAGCAGCCCCTACGGGGTTGGGGGGGCCAACGTCCTGACTTTC.

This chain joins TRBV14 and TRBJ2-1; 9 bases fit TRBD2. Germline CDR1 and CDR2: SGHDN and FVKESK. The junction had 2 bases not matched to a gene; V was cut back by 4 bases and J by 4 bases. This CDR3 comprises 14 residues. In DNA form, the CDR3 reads TGTGCCAGCAGCCCCAGCGGGGGGTACAATGAGCAGTTCTTC. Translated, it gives CASSPSGGYNEQFF. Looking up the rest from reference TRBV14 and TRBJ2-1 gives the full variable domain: EAGVTQFPSHSVIEKGQTVTLRCDPISGHDNLYWYRRVMGKEIKFLLHFVKESKQDESGMPNNRFLAERTGGTYSTLKVQPAELEDSGVYFCASSPSGGYNEQFFGPGTRLTVL.

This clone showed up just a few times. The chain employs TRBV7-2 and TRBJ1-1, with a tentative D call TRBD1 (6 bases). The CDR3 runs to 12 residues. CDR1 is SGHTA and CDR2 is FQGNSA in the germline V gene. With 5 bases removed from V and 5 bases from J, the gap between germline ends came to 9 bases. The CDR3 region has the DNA TGTGCCAGCAGCCCAGGGGTAACTGAAGCTTTCTTT. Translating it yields CASSPGVTEAFF.